The clone carrying this T cell receptor beta chain occurred many times. Trimming stripped 4 bases from V and 4 bases from J, with 14 bases between. Germline V gene data show CDR1 as SGHRS and CDR2 as YFSETQ. CDR3 size: 15 residues. This sample is drawn from a study of T cells in Graves' hyperthyroidism and ophthalmopathy. Authors of the study amplified TCR beta CDR3 regions from RNA transcripts. TCR CDR3 underwent first-round RT-PCR with the HTBI primer set. TCRdb itself ran the multiplex PCR reads through MiXCR, one entry per CDR3 protein. The table includes 300,000 to 450,000 distinct CDR3 sequences, 18% detected once.

This TCR derives from a young man with Graves' ophthalmopathy. V usage is TRBV5-1 and J usage is TRBJ2-2, with D perhaps matching TRBD1 or TRBD2 (5 bases each). Sequenced: blood. CDR3 DNA sequence: TGCGCCAGCAGCCCCGGGGCGCCAATCACCGGGGAGCTGTTTTTT. It yields the protein CASSPGAPITGELFF.